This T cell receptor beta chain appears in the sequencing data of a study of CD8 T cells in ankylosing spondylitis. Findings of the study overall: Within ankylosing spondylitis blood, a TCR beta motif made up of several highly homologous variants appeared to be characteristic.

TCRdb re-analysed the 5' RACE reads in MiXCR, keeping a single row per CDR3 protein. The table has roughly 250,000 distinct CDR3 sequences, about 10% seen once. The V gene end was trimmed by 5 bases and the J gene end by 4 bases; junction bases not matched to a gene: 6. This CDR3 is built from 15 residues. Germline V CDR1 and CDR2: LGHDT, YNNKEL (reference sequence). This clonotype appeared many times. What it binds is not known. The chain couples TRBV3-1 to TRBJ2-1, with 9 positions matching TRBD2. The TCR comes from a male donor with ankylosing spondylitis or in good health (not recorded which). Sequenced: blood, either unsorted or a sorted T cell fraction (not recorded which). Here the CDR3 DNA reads TGTGCCAGCAGCTCCCGACTAGCGGCGTACAATGAGCAGTTCTTC. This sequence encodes CASSSRLAAYNEQFF.